The next 23 T cell receptor beta chains were all read from a single sample in a study of Ad26.COV2.S vaccination and SARS-CoV-2 variants. This sample's treatment: about 20 received Ad26.COV2.S at low or high dose, single or two shots; 5 received placebo; per-sample allocation not given. Samples were taken on day 63 after the first vaccine or placebo injection. Only in-frame clones appear in the TCRdb table, and some are missing; sequencing was by immunoSEQ multiplex PCR. The sample lists approximately 360,000 clones, roughly four fifths occurring once. Sequenced material: peripheral blood, taken in a trial of Ad26.COV2.S vaccine versus placebo. The source is a person between 18 and 65 years old who received the Ad26.COV2.S COVID-19 vaccine or a placebo.

The gene calls are TRBV7-8 and TRBJ2-1, with TRBD2 as a possible D gene (6 bases). V was clipped by 1 base and J by 4 bases, with 11 bases between them. The CDR3 is 15 residues long. The germline V gene encodes CDR1 SGHVS and CDR2 FQNEAQ. The CDR3 DNA is TGTGCCAGCAGCTTAGTCGGGGGAGTTTACAATGAGCAGTTCTTC. Its protein is CASSLVGGVYNEQFF.

This clone has just a few counts. V gene TRBV7-7 combines with J gene TRBJ2-7; TRBD1 matches at 7 bases. Germline CDR1 is SSHAT and CDR2 is FNYEAQ (reference sequence). V trimming: 5 bases; J trimming: 3 bases; junction bases outside the gene matches: 4. The CDR3 runs to 13 residues. The CDR3 bases are TGTGCCAGCAGCATACGACAGGGCTACGAGCAGTACTTC. Amino acids: CASSIRQGYEQYF.

The gene calls are TRBV19 and TRBJ1-2; the match to TRBD1 covers 10 bases. Germline assignment: CDR1 LNHDA and CDR2 SQIVND (reference sequence). J was trimmed by 8 bases and V by 5 bases; bases with no gene match: 11. The CDR3 is 15 amino acids. The CDR3 nucleotides read TGTGCCAGTAGTTTTTTGACAGGGGGCTTTGAGGGCTACACCTTC. It is translated as CASSFLTGGFEGYTF.

This clone has more than one count but fewer than ten. The chain joins TRBV12-3 or TRBV12-4 to TRBJ1-1; D is unclear. This CDR3 has 12 residues. Trimming pared 7 bases from V and 1 base from J, leaving 7 bases between. The CDR3 nucleotides are TGTGCCAGCAACCTCCAGAACACTGAAGCTTTCTTT. Translating it yields CASNLQNTEAFF.

The chain couples TRBV1 to TRBJ2-7; TRBD1 is the table's D call and was not checked against the DNA. TRBV1 is an annotated pseudogene. The CDR3 contains 15 residues. CDR3 loop: CTSSPTGTHSYEQYF. CDR3 coding DNA: TGCACCAGCAGCCCGACAGGGACCCACTCCTACGAGCAGTACTTC.

This chain links TRBV6-2 or TRBV6-3 with TRBJ2-5; possibly TRBD2 for D (6 bases). The CDR3 has 13 amino acids. V was trimmed by 0 bases and J by 7 bases, leaving 9 bases between them. Per the germline V gene, CDR1 is MNHEY and CDR2 is SVGEGT. The CDR3 region is CASSYSAGGTQYF. The CDR3 DNA reads as TGTGCCAGCAGTTACTCGGCCGGGGGGACCCAGTACTTC.

This chain joins TRBV6-4 and TRBJ2-1; 13 bases are a match to TRBD2. The ends lost 6 bases at V and 7 bases at J; junction bases unmatched: 3. The CDR3 runs 14 residues. Germline V gene sequence: CDR1 MRHNA, CDR2 SNTAGT. CDR3 nucleotide sequence: TGTGCCAGCAGCGAGGGACTAGCGGGAAATGAGCAGTTCTTC. This gives the protein CASSEGLAGNEQFF.

The gene calls are TRBV10-2 and TRBJ2-7; TRBD1 agrees at 8 bases. Germline V gene data show CDR1 as WSHSY and CDR2 as SAAADI. J gave up 4 bases and V 2 bases, and 4 bases lay outside the gene matches. The CDR3 runs to 14 residues. CDR3 bases: TGCGCCAGCAGTGAGACCCACAGGGGGTACGAGCAGTACTTC. Protein: CASSETHRGYEQYF.

The rearrangement links TRBV7-9 to TRBJ2-7, with D maybe TRBD2 (5 bases). Trimming removed 11 bases at V and 4 bases at J, with 15 bases between. This CDR3 is 12 amino acids long. The germline V gene encodes CDR1 SEHNR and CDR2 FQNEAQ (reference sequence). CDR3 DNA sequence: TGTGCCTCCCGAGGACTGCGATACGAGCAGTACTTC. Protein sequence: CASRGLRYEQYF.

This chain joins TRBV6-5 and TRBJ2-7, with TRBD2 matching over 7 bases. Germline V gives CDR1 MNHEY, CDR2 SVGAGI. The V segment lost 5 bases and the J segment 3 bases; nucleotides outside the gene matches: 7. The length of the CDR3 is 14 residues. The CDR3 here is CASSRTGLDYEQYF. The DNA of the CDR3 is TGTGCCAGCAGTCGAACTGGACTAGACTACGAGCAGTACTTC.

CDR3 protein: CASSPGQGLYEQYF. The DNA of the CDR3 is TGTGCCAGTAGTCCGGGACAGGGGCTCTACGAGCAGTACTTC. J is TRBJ2-7 and V is TRBV19, with TRBD1 identical over 10 bases. The CDR3 sequence is 14 residues long. The germline V gene encodes CDR1 LNHDA and CDR2 SQIVND (reference sequence). Trimming removed 5 bases from V and 3 bases from J; junction bases left unmatched: 4.

V usage is TRBV10-3 and J usage is TRBJ2-3; D is unresolved. The ends were cut back, 6 bases at V and 0 bases at J, with 7 bases in the middle. CDR1 ENHRY and CDR2 SYGVKD come from the germline V gene. This CDR3 region has 13 residues. The CDR3: CAIRAESTDTQYF. CDR3 nucleotide sequence: TGTGCCATCAGGGCAGAAAGCACAGATACGCAGTATTTT.

The V gene is TRBV6-4, the J gene TRBJ2-3; 7 bases are shared with TRBD1. Germline CDR1 reads MRHNA; CDR2 reads SNTAGT. V lost 10 bases to trimming and J lost 2 bases; unmatched junction nucleotides: 15. The CDR3 is 16 amino acids. The CDR3 region is CATFEGRDRDTDTQYF. Here the CDR3 DNA reads TGTGCCACCTTCGAAGGCCGGGACAGAGACACAGATACGCAGTATTTT.

The chain joins TRBV6-1 to TRBJ1-5; unclear D gene. This CDR3 is built from 15 residues. The ends were cut back, 1 base at V and 7 bases at J, with 14 bases in the middle. Germline assignment: CDR1 MNHNS and CDR2 SASEGT. CDR3 nucleotides: TGTGCCAGCAGTGAAGACTTAGGGTGGAGACAGCCCCAGCATTTT. Translation: CASSEDLGWRQPQHF.

CDR3 protein: CASSREVISGNTIYF. CDR3 coding DNA: TGTGCCAGCAGTCGGGAGGTTATCTCTGGAAACACCATATATTTT. The chain couples TRBV6-5 to TRBJ1-3; D remains ambiguous. This CDR3 spans 15 amino acids. The V end was cut by 5 bases, the J end by 0 bases, with 11 bases between. CDR1 MNHEY and CDR2 SVGAGI come from the germline V gene.

The chain recombines TRBV6-1 with TRBJ1-4; D is unclear. This CDR3 region has 15 residues. The V gene's germline CDR1 is MNHNS and CDR2 SASEGT. Trimming took 1 base from V and 5 from J, leaving 11 bases between them. CDR3 sequence (DNA): TGTGCCAGCAGTGAAGTTTGGGTGGAGAATGAAAAACTGTTTTTT. Encoded protein: CASSEVWVENEKLFF.

The gene calls are TRBV6-5 and TRBJ2-7; 9 bases agree with TRBD2. Unmatched junction bases numbered 11, after V lost 7 bases and J lost 7 bases. Germline-derived CDR1 and CDR2 are MNHEY and SVGAGI. This CDR3 has 14 residues. The CDR3 DNA sequence: TGTGCCAGCAACCCAACCGGACTAGCGAGGGAGCAGTACTTC. Its translation: CASNPTGLAREQYF.

This clone was counted ten times or more. The chain links TRBV21-1 to TRBJ2-2; TRBD1 reflects the table's D call only, with no check against the DNA. TRBV21-1 is annotated as a pseudogene. The CDR3 is 15 residues long. Written as DNA, the CDR3 is TGTGCCAGCAGCTCTCGGACAGGGGAAGCCGGGGAGCTGTTTTTT. It encodes CASSSRTGEAGELFF.

CDR3 DNA: TGTGCCAGCAGCTTGGCCCCGTTCGGGCAGGGAATTAATGAAAAACTGTTTTTT. Protein sequence: CASSLAPFGQGINEKLFF. V and J are TRBV5-5 and TRBJ1-4; D possibly corresponds to TRBD1 (5 bases). The V and J ends lost 0 bases and 4 bases respectively, with 19 bases between them. The germline gives CDR1 SGHKS, CDR2 YYEKEE (reference sequence). This CDR3 spans 18 amino acids.

This sequence joins TRBV11-2 and TRBJ2-1; 9 positions match TRBD2. The CDR3 extends over 16 amino acids. Germline V lookup: CDR1 SGHAT, CDR2 FQNNGV. J gave up 5 bases and V 0 bases, and 5 bases lay outside the gene matches. CDR3 protein: CASSLEVAGEDNEQFF. The CDR3 DNA follows: TGTGCCAGCAGCTTAGAAGTAGCGGGAGAGGACAATGAGCAGTTCTTC. The full variable domain, its missing parts supplied by reference TRBV11-2 and TRBJ2-1, is EAGVAQSPRYKIIEKRQSVAFWCNPISGHATLYWYQQILGQGPKLLIQFQNNGVVDDSQLPKDRFSAERLKGVDSTLKIQPAKLEDSAVYLCASSLEVAGEDNEQFFGPGTRLTVL.

The V gene is TRBV4-2, the J gene TRBJ1-6; D remains unclear. Looked up from germline, CDR1 is LGHNA and CDR2 is YNFKEQ. Trimming left V 1 base short and J 9 bases short, with 13 bases between. The CDR3 runs to 15 residues. The CDR3 protein is CASSQATTVVSPLHF. Here the CDR3 DNA reads TGTGCCAGCAGCCAAGCAACTACCGTGGTTTCACCCCTCCACTTT.

The chain links TRBV11-2 to TRBJ2-3, with 8 bases identical to TRBD2. After removal of 0 bases from V and 2 bases from J, the junction contained 10 bases not matched to a gene. Germline loops: CDR1 SGHAT, CDR2 FQNNGV. CDR3 length equals 18 residues. The CDR3 protein is CASSLDPWRGDPTDTQYF. As DNA, the CDR3 is TGTGCCAGCAGCTTAGACCCCTGGCGGGGGGACCCCACAGATACGCAGTATTTT.

This clone was counted between two and nine times. The chain uses TRBV10-1 and TRBJ2-3; weak D call: TRBD2 (6 bases). The length of the CDR3 is 16 residues. Trimming left V 0 bases short and J 3 bases short, with 13 bases between. CDR1 and CDR2 (germline): WNHNN, SYGVQD (reference sequence). CDR3 sequence reads: CASSESDGRPTDTQYF. The CDR3 DNA reads TGCGCCAGCAGTGAGTCGGACGGGAGACCGACAGATACGCAGTATTTT.